This T cell receptor (beta chain) stems from a study of blood T cell repertoires in COVID-19 (dated by TCRdb to 2018 to 2020). Looking at the study overall: Samples from collaborators originated in the United States, Italy and Spain and spanned both the acute and convalescent phases of COVID-19. The prospective study material was composed of cDNA or gDNA derived from T cells, B-cell-depleted T cells, or PBMCs. The dataset comprised deeply sampled blood TCRbeta repertoires from subjects exposed to, actively infected with, or recovered from COVID-19. Where available, HLA class I and class II types were obtained from metadata supplied by the sample provider rather than from assay-based typing. A de-identified subject ID, COVID-19 status, age in years and sex were almost always included in the sample metadata. A freely available public database, intended as a resource for researchers studying the immune response to SARS-CoV-2, is where the repertoires were released. The samples were drawn from the first 160 participants of the ongoing ImmuneRACE study and from over 950 subjects provided by 6 global collaborators.

In regard to this clone: Its cognate antigen has yet to be identified. No much larger clone exists at a distance of one base, and base qualities are not known.

Paper-wide results and their limitations: How much clinical and demographic metadata was included differed by source and by participant, and the metadata was provided uncurated.

TCRbeta CDR3 regions were amplified from genomic DNA using the immunoSEQ Assay, a bias-controlled multiplex PCR. As for the authors' bioinformatics: The number of nucleated cells in each sample was estimated from the amplification of reference gene primers within the assay. To quantify the absolute abundance of each unique TCRbeta CDR3 rearrangement, sequence reads were collapsed and filtered. Productive Simpson clonality was computed per sample as the square root of Simpson's diversity index over productive rearrangements. As stored in TCRdb, this immuneACCESS dataset retains in-frame rearrangements with V and J assigned. A fraction of the clones does not appear; measured against another copy, unresolved V genes explain less than half of the discrepancy, and the remainder lacks a known reason. D and trimming come from the DNA, and the V and J calls and clone size come from that table. The sample includes almost 200,000 clones, with around 85% observed a single time. The ten largest clones add up to 0.9% to 0.95% of the sample.

From the cysteine up to the phenylalanine, the CDR3 has a length of 18 residues. Only the CDR3 portion is preserved as DNA: 54 bases, with reading frame beginning at the first base. In Seattle, one collaborating source enrolled patients while the infection was active and tracked those patients longitudinally over the course of disease. The collaborating institutions used their own protocols to collect whole blood in K2EDTA tubes. Collaborator samples were shipped for TCRbeta analysis as frozen whole blood, isolated PBMCs, or DNA extracted from either sample type. Sequenced input: peripheral blood. The sequence was collected from a man aged 55-75 years with COVID-19, enrolled during active disease. Recombination connected TRBV21-1 to TRBJ2-1; the D call in the table, TRBD2, was not verified against the DNA. TRBV21-1 corresponds to a pseudogene. The CDR3 is CASSNGGLSKHRGNEQFF. Read as DNA, the sequence is TGTGCCAGCAGCAATGGAGGGCTTTCAAAACATAGAGGCAATGAGCAGTTCTTC.